This paragraph reports one T cell receptor beta chain. As yet, its antigen is unknown. The donors belonged to the roughly 120-subject validation cohort, separate from the roughly 600-subject first cohort. Using immunoSEQ multiplex PCR, the repertoire was profiled, and TCRdb retains in-frame clones only, with some absent. The sample carries 130,000 to 150,000 clones, about 90% recorded once. This sample was included in a study of cytomegalovirus exposure and HLA in healthy donors. Whole-study findings and limits: 150 to 200 TCR beta chains were listed as cytomegalovirus-associated. TCR clusters originating in the first cohort tended to co-occur in the 100 to 150 validation repertoires, according to a later analysis. Reports credit the classifier with highly specific, highly sensitive diagnosis of cytomegalovirus status.

The V end was cut by 5 bases, the J end by 8 bases, with 11 bases between. This CDR3 has 12 amino acids. Germline V gene lookup returns CDR1 SGHRS and CDR2 YFSETQ. This clonotype originated in a woman younger than 45 in good health and CMV-seropositive. The specimen was PBMCs. The chain joins TRBV5-1 to TRBJ2-1; a possible D gene is TRBD2 (5 bases). The CDR3: CASSRSGDEQFF. In DNA form, the CDR3 reads TGCGCCAGCAGTCGGTCCGGGGATGAGCAGTTCTTC.